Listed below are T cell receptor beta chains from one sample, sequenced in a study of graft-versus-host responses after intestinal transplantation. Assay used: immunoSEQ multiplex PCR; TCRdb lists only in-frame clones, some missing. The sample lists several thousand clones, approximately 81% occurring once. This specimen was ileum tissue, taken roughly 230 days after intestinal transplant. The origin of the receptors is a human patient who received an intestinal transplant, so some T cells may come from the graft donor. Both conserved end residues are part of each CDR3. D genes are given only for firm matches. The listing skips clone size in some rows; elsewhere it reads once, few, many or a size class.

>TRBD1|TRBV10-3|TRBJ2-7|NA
TGTGCCATCAGGGGGGACAGGGGGGCCTACGAGCAGTACTTC
CAIRGDRGAYEQYF
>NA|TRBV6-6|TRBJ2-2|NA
TGTGCCAGCAGTTACTCAGAGACCGGGGAGCTGTTTTTT
CASSYSETGELFF
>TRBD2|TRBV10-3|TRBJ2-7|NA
TGTGCCATCAGTTCCGGGACTAGCGGGTTTCGGGAGCAGTACTTC
CAISSGTSGFREQYF
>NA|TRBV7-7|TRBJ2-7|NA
TGTGCCAGCAGCCAGGGGACATTCTCCTACGAGCAGTACTTC
CASSQGTFSYEQYF
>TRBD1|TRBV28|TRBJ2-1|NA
TGTGCCAGCAGTCCGGACAGGTACAATGAGCAGTTCTTC
CASSPDRYNEQFF
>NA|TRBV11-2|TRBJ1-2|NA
TGTGCCAGCAGCTTGACTGCTAAGCCAAGCCGCTACACCTTC
CASSLTAKPSRYTF
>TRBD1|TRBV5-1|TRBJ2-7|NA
TGCGCCAGCCGACAGGGACCCCCCTCCTCCTACGAGCAGTACTTC
CASRQGPPSSYEQYF
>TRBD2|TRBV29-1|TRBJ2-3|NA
TGCAGCGTTGACCGGGGGGGGAGAACAGATACGCAGTATTTT
CSVDRGGRTDTQYF
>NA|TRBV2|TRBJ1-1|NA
TGTGCCAGCAGATCGGGACACTTGGGGGTGAGGACTGAAGCTTTCTTT
CASRSGHLGVRTEAFF
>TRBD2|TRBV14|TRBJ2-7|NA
TGTGCCAGCAGCCAACAAGCGGGACCCTACGAGCAGTACTTC
CASSQQAGPYEQYF
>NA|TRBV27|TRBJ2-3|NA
TGTGCCAGCAGTTTAGGCCTCAACGGGTCTTTGGTGCACACAGATACGCAGTATTTT
CASSLGLNGSLVHTDTQYF
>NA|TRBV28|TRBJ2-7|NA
TGTGCCAGCAGCGTACCCGGGATGCAATACGAGCAGTACTTC
CASSVPGMQYEQYF
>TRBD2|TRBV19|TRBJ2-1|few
TGTGCCAGTAGTATCACCGGGACTATCCCTTTTAATGAGCAGTTCTTC
CASSITGTIPFNEQFF
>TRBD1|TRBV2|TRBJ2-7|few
TGTGCCAGCATCTATCCTGTCCCGGGACAGGGGGCCGGCGAGCAGTACTTC
CASIYPVPGQGAGEQYF
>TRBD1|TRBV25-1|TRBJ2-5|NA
TGTGCCAGCACCGGGACAGGGCAAGAGACCCAGTACTTC
CASTGTGQETQYF
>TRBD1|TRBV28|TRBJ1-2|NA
TGTGCCAGCAGTCGGGACAGGGTGGGAGGCTACACCTTC
CASSRDRVGGYTF
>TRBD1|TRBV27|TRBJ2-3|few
TGTGCCAGCATTCCCCCGGGACAGGGCCTGGAGACGCAGTATTTT
CASIPPGQGLETQYF
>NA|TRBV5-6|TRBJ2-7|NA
TGTGCCAGCAGCCTCCGACAGGCCGAGCAGTACTTC
CASSLRQAEQYF